Given below is one T cell receptor (beta chain) in context. The antigen is not known. This CDR3 has 15 amino acids. V lost 3 bases, J lost 9 bases, and 23 bases lay in between. Germline CDR1 and CDR2: SQVTM and ANQGSEA. The data stem from a study of spatial heterogeneity in lung cancer. Findings of the study overall: Numbers of ubiquitous and regional expanded TCRs tracked ubiquitous and regional nonsynonymous mutation counts, respectively. The number of expanded tumor alpha and beta chains correlated with mutation number.

Time point noted: sample taken at primary tumor resection. Patients with untreated early-stage non-small cell lung cancer, numbering some 72, were the donors. Material for sequencing was whole RNA from tumor, nontumor lung or frozen PBMC, left unsorted. TCRdb re-analysed the 5' RACE reads in MiXCR, keeping a single row per CDR3 protein. The profile shows some 3,500 distinct CDR3 sequences, about a sixth of them singletons. The sequences come from lung tumor tissue, collected at surgery. This TCR came from a male donor with early-stage non-small cell lung cancer. J is TRBJ2-5 and V is TRBV29-1, with D perhaps TRBD2 (5 bases). CDR3 loop: CSVDQEGRSTGAQYF. The CDR3 DNA reads as TGCAGCGTTGACCAGGAAGGTAGAAGTACCGGGGCCCAGTACTTC.